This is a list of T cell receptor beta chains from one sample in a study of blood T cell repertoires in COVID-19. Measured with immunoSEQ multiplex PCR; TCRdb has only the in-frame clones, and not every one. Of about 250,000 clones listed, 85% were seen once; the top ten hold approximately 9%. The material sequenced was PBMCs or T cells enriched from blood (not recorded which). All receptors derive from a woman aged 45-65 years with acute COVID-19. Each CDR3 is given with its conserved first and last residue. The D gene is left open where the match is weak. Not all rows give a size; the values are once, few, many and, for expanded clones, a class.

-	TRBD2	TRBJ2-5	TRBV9	TGTGCCAGCAGCGTAGGAGTGGGAGGGGAGACCCAGTACTTC	CASSVGVGGETQYF
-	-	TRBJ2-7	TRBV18	TGTGCCAGCTCACCAGGGGCGTCCTACGAGCAGTACTTC	CASSPGASYEQYF
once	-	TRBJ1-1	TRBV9	TGTGCCAGCGGACAGATGAACACTGAAGCTTTCTTT	CASGQMNTEAFF
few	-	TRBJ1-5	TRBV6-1	TGTGCCAGCAGTGAGATCGACAGGATGGGGCAGCCCCAGCATTTT	CASSEIDRMGQPQHF
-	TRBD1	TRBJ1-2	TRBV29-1	TGCAGCGTTGATAGGGGACAGGGTATGGTCGAGCCCTTC	CSVDRGQGMVEPF
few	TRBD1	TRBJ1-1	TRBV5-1	TGCGCCAGCAGACCGACAGGGGGCACTGAAGCTTTCTTT	CASRPTGGTEAFF
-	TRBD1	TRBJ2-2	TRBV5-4	TGTGCCAGCAGCTTGCCCGGGACAGGGGTTTCGAACACCGGGGAGCTGTTTTTT	CASSLPGTGVSNTGELFF
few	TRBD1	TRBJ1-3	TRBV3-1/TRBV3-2	TGTGCCAGCAGCCACAGAACCGGACTGGGACAGGGGAAAAACACCATATATTTT	CASSHRTGLGQGKNTIYF
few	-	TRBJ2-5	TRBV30	TGTGCCTGGAGTGGTGCAGTCCAAGAGACCCAGTACTTC	CAWSGAVQETQYF
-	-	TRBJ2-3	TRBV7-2	TGTGCCAGCAGCTTAGATCGGGGTGCTGATACGCAGTATTTT	CASSLDRGADTQYF
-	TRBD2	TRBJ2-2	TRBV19	TGTGCCAGTAGCCCCCGGGGCGGGGGAGGCACCGGGGAGCTGTTTTTT	CASSPRGGGGTGELFF
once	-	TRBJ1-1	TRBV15	TGTGCCACCAGCAAAAGGACATATTTGAACACTGAAGCTTTCTTT	CATSKRTYLNTEAFF
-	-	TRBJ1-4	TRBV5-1	TGCGCCAGCAGCTTGAGGGACTACGGTGAAAAACTGTTTTTT	CASSLRDYGEKLFF
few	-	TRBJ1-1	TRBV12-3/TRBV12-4	TGTGCCAGCAGGCCGGGAGGAACAGGCCGGGCTTTCTTT	CASRPGGTGRAFF
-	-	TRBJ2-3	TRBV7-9	TGTGCCAGCAGCTTAGGAGGGGGAAGACAGGGCACAGATACGCAGTATTTT	CASSLGGGRQGTDTQYF
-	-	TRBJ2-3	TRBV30	TGTGCCTGGAGAGTCGCGGGGCTGGATACGCAGTATTTT	CAWRVAGLDTQYF
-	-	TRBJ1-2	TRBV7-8	TGTGCCAGCAGCCAGGAGGGCTATGGCTACACCTTC	CASSQEGYGYTF
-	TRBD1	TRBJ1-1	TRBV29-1	TGCAGCGTTGATGGGGACAGGGGTTCGGAAGCTTTCTTT	CSVDGDRGSEAFF
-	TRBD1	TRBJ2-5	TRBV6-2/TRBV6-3	TGTGCCAGCAGTTTTGAGGGACAGACCCAAGAGACCCAGTACTTC	CASSFEGQTQETQYF